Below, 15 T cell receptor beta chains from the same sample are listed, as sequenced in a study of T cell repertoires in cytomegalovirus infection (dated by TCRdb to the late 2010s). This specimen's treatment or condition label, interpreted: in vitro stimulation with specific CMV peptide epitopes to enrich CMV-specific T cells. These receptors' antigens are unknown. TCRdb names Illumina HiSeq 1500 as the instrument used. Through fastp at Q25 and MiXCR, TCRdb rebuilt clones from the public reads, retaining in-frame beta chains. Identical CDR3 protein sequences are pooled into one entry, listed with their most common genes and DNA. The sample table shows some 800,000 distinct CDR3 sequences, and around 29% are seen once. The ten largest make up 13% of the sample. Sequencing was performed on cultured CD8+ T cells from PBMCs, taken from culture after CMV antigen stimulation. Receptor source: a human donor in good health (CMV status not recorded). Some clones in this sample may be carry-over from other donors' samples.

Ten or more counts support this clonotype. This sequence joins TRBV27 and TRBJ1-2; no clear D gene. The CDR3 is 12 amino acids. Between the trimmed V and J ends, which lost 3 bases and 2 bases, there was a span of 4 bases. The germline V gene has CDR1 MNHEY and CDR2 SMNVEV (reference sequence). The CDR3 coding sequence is TGTGCCAGCAGTTTGAACAACTATGGCTACACCTTC. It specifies CASSLNNYGYTF.

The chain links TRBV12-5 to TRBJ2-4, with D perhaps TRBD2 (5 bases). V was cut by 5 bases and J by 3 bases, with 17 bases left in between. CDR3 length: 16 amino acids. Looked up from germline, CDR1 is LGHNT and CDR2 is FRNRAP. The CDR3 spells CASGAQGPGVKNIQYF. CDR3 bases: TGTGCTAGTGGTGCCCAAGGCCCCGGGGTCAAAAACATTCAGTACTTC.

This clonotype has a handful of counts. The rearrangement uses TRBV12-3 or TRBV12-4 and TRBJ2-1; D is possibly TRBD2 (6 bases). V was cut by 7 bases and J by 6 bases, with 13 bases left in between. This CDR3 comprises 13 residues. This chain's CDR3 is CASKSGSSNEQFF. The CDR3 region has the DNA TGTGCCAGCAAGAGCGGGTCCAGCAATGAGCAGTTCTTC.

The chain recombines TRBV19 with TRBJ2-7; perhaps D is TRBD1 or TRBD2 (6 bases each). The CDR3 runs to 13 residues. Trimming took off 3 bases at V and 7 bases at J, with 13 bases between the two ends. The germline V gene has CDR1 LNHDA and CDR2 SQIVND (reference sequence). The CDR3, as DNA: TGTGCCAGTAGTATTTCAAAGGGGGGTGAGCAGTACGTC. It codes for CASSISKGGEQYV.

Here the CDR3 reads CASSLLPAEAFF. CDR3 DNA sequence: TGTGCCAGCAGCTTACTTCCAGCCGAAGCTTTCTTT. The chain joins TRBV7-4 to TRBJ1-1; D unresolved. Between the trimmed V and J ends, which lost 2 bases and 8 bases, there was a span of 9 bases. Per germline, CDR1 SGHVT and CDR2 SQSDAQ. The CDR3 extends over 12 amino acids.

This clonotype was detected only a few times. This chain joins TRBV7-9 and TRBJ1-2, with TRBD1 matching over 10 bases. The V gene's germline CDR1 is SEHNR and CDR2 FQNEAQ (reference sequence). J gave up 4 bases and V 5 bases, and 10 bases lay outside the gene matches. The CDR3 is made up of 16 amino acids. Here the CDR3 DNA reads TGTGCCAGCAGCCTGACAGGGGGCGGCGTACGCTATGGCTACACCTTC. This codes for CASSLTGGGVRYGYTF.

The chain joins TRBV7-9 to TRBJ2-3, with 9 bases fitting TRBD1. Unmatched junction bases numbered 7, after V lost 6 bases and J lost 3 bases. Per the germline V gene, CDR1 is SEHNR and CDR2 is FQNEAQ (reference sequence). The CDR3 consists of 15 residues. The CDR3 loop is CASSYRGLETDTQYF. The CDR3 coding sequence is TGTGCCAGCAGTTACAGGGGGCTGGAGACAGATACGCAGTATTTT.

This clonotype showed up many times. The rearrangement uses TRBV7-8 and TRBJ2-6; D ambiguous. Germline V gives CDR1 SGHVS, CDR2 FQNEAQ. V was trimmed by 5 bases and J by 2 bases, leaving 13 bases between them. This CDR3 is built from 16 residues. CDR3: CASSPPREAGANVLTF. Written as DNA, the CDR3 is TGTGCCAGCAGCCCTCCTAGGGAAGCTGGGGCCAACGTCCTGACTTTC.

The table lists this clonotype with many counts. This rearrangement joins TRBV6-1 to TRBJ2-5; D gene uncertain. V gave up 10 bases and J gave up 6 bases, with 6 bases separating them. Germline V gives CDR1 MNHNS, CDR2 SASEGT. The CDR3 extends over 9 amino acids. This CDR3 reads CATLKTQYF. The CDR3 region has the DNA TGTGCCACCCTGAAGACCCAGTACTTC.

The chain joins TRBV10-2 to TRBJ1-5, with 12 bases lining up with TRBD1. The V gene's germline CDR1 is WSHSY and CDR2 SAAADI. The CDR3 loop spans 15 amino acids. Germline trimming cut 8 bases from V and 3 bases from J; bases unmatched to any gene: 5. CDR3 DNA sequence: TGCGCCAGCGGGGACAGGGGGCCTCCCAATCAGCCCCAGCATTTT. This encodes CASGDRGPPNQPQHF.

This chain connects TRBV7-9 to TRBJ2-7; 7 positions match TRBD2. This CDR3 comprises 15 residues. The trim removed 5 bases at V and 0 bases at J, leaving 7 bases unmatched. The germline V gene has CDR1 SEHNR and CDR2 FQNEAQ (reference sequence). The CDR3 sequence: CASSPREDLSYEQYV. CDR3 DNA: TGTGCCAGCAGCCCCCGGGAGGACCTCTCCTACGAGCAGTACGTC.

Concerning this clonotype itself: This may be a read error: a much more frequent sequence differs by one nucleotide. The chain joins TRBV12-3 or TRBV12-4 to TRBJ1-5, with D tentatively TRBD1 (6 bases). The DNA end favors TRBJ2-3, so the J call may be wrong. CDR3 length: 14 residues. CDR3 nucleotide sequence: TGTGCCAGCACCCAACAGGGATACAATCAGCCCCAGTATTTT. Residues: CASTQQGYNQPQYF.

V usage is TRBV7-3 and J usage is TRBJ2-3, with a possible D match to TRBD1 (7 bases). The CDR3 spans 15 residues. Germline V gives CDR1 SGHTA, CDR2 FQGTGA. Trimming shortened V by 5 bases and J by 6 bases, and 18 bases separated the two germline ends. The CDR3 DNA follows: TGTGCCAGCAGCCCCGGGACAGCAAGCGGGGATACGCAGTATTTT. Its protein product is CASSPGTASGDTQYF.

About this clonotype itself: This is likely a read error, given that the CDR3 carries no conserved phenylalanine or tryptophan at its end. In DNA form, the CDR3 reads TGTGCCAGCAGCTTAGATAGGGACACTCAGCCCCAGCATCTT. Translation: CASSLDRDTQPQHL. The V and J genes are TRBV7-9 and TRBJ1-5; D is possibly TRBD1 (6 bases). The CDR3 is 14 residues long. Germline loops: CDR1 SEHNR, CDR2 FQNEAQ (reference sequence). Trimming took off 1 base at V and 6 bases at J, with 10 bases between the two ends.

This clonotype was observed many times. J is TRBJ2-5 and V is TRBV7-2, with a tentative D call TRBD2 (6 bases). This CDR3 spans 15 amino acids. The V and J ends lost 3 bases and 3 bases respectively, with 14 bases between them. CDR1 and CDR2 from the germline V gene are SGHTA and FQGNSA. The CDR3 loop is CASSFPNGGEETQYF. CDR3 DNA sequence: TGTGCCAGCAGCTTCCCGAACGGGGGAGAAGAGACCCAGTACTTC.